This T cell receptor (beta chain) comes out of a study of CD8+ T cells in alopecia areata. Study in general: A regimen of oral tofacitinib, 5 to 10 mg twice daily, was given to treated patients.

From germline, CDR1 is GTSNPN and CDR2 SVGIG (reference sequence). The CDR3 spans 17 residues. The junction had 14 bases not matched to a gene; V was cut back by 0 bases and J by 3 bases. The sample holds one count of this clone. The antigen is unknown. Study observations and caveats: Researchers reported that TCR sharing among patients proved less clear than in mice, possibly HLA-linked. Relative to normal scalp, lesional scalp, especially alopecia totalis/universalis, showed higher clonality.

Following extraction, RNA underwent reverse transcription to cDNA, which served as the sequencing template. Assay used: immunoSEQ multiplex PCR; TCRdb lists only in-frame clones, some missing. The sample records fewer than 200,000 clones, 59% being singletons. V is TRBV30 and J is TRBJ2-7; 7 bases match TRBD1. The starting material was CD4+ T cells sorted from blood, obtained at week 0. The clonotype comes from a human donor with alopecia areata. Here the CDR3 DNA reads TGTGCCTGGAGTGTGCCCTTGGACAGGAAGAATTACTACGAGCAGTACTTC. Translating it yields CAWSVPLDRKNYYEQYF.